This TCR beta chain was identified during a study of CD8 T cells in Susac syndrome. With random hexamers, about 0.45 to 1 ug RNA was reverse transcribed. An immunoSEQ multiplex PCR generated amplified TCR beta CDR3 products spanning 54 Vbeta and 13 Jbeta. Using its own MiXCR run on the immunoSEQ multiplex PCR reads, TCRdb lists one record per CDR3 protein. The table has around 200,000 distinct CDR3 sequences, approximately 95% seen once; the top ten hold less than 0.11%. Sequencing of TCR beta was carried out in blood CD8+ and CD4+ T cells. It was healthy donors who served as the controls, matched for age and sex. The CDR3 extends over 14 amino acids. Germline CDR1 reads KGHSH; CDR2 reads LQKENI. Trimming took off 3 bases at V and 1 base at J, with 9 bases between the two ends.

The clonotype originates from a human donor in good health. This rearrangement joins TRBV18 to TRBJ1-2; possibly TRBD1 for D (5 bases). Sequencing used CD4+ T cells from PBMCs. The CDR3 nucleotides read TGTGCCAGCTCACCGAAGGGGTTTAACTATGGCTACACCTTC. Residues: CASSPKGFNYGYTF.